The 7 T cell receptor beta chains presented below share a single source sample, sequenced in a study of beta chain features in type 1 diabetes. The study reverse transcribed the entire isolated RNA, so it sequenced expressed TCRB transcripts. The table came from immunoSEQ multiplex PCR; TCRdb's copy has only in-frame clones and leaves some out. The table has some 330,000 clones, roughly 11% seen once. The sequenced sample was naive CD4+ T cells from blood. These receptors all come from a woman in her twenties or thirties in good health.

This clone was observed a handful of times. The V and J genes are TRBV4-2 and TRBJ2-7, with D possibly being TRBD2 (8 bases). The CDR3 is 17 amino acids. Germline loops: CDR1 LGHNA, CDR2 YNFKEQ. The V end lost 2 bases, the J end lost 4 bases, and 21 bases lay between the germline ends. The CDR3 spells CASSQRLTGGTVYEQYF. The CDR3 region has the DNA TGTGCCAGCAGCCAACGACTGACGGGAGGGACAGTATACGAGCAGTACTTC.

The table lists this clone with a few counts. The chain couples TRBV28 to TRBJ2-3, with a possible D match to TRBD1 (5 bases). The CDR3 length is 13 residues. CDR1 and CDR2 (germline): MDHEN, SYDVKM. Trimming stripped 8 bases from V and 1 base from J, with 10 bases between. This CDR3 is CASYLGGTDTQYF. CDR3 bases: TGTGCCAGCTACCTAGGGGGCACAGATACGCAGTATTTT.

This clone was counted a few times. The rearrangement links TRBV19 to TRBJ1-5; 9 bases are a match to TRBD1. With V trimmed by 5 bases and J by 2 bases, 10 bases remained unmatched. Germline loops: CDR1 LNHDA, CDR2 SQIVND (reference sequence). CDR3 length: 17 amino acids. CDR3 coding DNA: TGTGCCAGTAGTCCAACACAGGGGGCTATTGGCAATCAGCCCCAGCATTTT. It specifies CASSPTQGAIGNQPQHF.

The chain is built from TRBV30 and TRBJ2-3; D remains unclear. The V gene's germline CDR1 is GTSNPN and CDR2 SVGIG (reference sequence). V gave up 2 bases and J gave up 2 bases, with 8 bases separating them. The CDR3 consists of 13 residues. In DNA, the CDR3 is TGTGCCTGGAGTCGAGACAACACAGATACGCAGTATTTT. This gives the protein CAWSRDNTDTQYF.

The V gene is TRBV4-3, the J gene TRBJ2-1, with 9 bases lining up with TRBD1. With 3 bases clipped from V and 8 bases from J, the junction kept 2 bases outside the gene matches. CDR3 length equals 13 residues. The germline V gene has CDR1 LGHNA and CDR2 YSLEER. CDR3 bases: TGCGCCAGCAGCCAGAGACAGGGGGATGAGCAGTTCTTC. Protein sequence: CASSQRQGDEQFF.

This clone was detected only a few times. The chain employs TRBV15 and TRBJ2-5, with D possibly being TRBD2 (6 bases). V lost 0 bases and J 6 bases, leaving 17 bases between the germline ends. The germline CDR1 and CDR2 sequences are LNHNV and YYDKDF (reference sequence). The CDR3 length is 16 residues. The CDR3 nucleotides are TGTGCCACCAGCAGAGATCTCGGGGGATTGGGTAAGACCCAGTACTTC. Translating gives CATSRDLGGLGKTQYF.

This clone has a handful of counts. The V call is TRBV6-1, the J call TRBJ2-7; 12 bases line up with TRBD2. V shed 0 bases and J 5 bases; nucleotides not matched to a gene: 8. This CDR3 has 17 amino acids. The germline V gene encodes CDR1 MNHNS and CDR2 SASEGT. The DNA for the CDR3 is TGTGCCAGCAGTGAAGCGGGCAGTTGGACTAGCGGGGACGAGCAGTACTTC. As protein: CASSEAGSWTSGDEQYF.